The 2 T cell receptor beta chains given below trace back to one sample, sequenced in a study of T cells in women clearing cervical HPV infection. Sequenced by immunoSEQ multiplex PCR; TCRdb stores in-frame clones only, minus some. Its table lists tens of thousands of clones. The sequencing input was blood buffy coat. These receptors were collected from a woman aged 18 to 75 with a cervical HPV16 infection that either progressed to CIN3+ or cleared (not recorded which).

On this clone itself: From the germline J gene comes the end of the CDR3, since the read stops 3 residues before it. The chain employs TRBV19 and TRBJ2-4, with 10 positions matching TRBD1. Germline assignment: CDR1 LNHDA and CDR2 SQIVND (reference sequence). V lost 2 bases and J lost 2; bases outside the gene matches: 3. The CDR3 runs to 16 residues. The CDR3 is CASSIMGQGTKNIQYF. CDR3 DNA (partial): TGTGCCAGTAGTATAATGGGACAGGGGACCAAAAACATT.

Concerning this clone itself: The missing CDR3 end, 3 residues past where the read stops, is filled in from the germline J gene. V gene TRBV19 combines with J gene TRBJ1-2; possibly TRBD1 for D (6 bases). Germline V lookup: CDR1 LNHDA, CDR2 SQIVND (reference sequence). CDR3 length equals 13 residues. The CDR3 region is CASSIFQGRGYTF. CDR3 DNA, as far as it was read: TGTGCCAGTAGTATTTTCCAGGGGAGAGGC.